These 3 T cell receptor beta chains originate from one sample sequenced in a study of PD-1 blockade in mismatch repair-deficient tumors. Produced via immunoSEQ multiplex PCR; TCRdb's table is partial and in-frame only. Found here are about 68,000 clones, around 80% of them singletons; the top ten hold 4.5% to 6.5%. Here the sequenced sample was peripheral blood, taken 2 weeks after starting pembrolizumab. These receptors were taken from an adult with mismatch repair-deficient cancer.

Comments on this clone: Other nucleotide sequences from this sample produce the same CDR3. The gene calls are TRBV5-6 and TRBJ2-1; the D gene is possibly TRBD1 (6 bases). The CDR3 extends over 17 amino acids. V was shortened by 2 bases and J by 0 bases, with 15 bases between the two germline ends. Per germline, CDR1 SGHDT and CDR2 YYEEEE. The CDR3 coding sequence is TGTGCCAGCAGCTTCACCTTGACAGGTCCCTCCTACAATGAGCAGTTCTTC. Residues: CASSFTLTGPSYNEQFF.

The chain couples TRBV7-2 to TRBJ2-7; D is unclear. The CDR3 runs 13 residues. CDR1 and CDR2 (germline): SGHTA, FQGNSA. Trimming shortened V by 0 bases and J by 6 bases, and 9 bases separated the two germline ends. CDR3 coding DNA: TGTGCCAGCAGCTTAGCCGAAGGGTCCGAGCAGTACTTC. This encodes CASSLAEGSEQYF.

The chain joins TRBV6-6 to TRBJ1-4, with D possibly TRBD1 on 5 matching bases. V lost 5 bases and J 6 bases, leaving 13 bases between the germline ends. The germline V gene has CDR1 MNHNY and CDR2 SVGAGI (reference sequence). The CDR3 runs 14 residues. The DNA of the CDR3 is TGTGCCAGCAGTAACAGGTGGTCAGATGAAAAACTGTTTTTT. This codes for CASSNRWSDEKLFF.